The 31 T cell receptor beta chains below come from one sample, sequenced in a study of blood T cell repertoires in COVID-19 (dated by TCRdb to 2018 to 2020). Library prep was done by the immunoSEQ multiplex PCR assay. Not all clones reach the TCRdb copy of this immuneACCESS table, which keeps in-frame sequences only. Checked studies attribute under half of the gap to unresolved V genes and leave the rest unexplained. The sample profile shows about 140,000 clones; roughly four fifths of them were found once. The top ten clones comprise 3.5% to 5% of the sample. The sample consisted of peripheral blood. The origin of the receptors is a woman older than 75 with acute or convalescent COVID-19.

The J gene is TRBJ2-5, the V gene TRBV2, with 8 bases that match TRBD1. This CDR3 contains 16 residues. V shed 3 bases, J shed 0 bases, and the junction held 6 bases outside the gene matches. Germline CDR1 is SNHLY and CDR2 is FYNNEI. This CDR3 reads CASSDDRGWYQETQYF. In DNA form, the CDR3 reads TGTGCCAGCAGTGATGACAGGGGATGGTACCAAGAGACCCAGTACTTC.

The V gene is TRBV6-5, the J gene TRBJ2-2, with TRBD1 matching 8 bases. CDR1 is MNHEY and CDR2 is SVGAGI in the germline V gene. Germline trimming cut 8 bases from V and 6 bases from J; bases unmatched to any gene: 8. CDR3 length equals 14 residues. As DNA, the CDR3 is TGTGCCAGCTGGATTCCAGGGGGCCCCGGGGAGCTGTTTTTT. Residues: CASWIPGGPGELFF.

The chain has TRBV5-4 and TRBJ2-3; weak D call: TRBD1 (6 bases). V was shortened by 3 bases and J by 6 bases, with 17 bases between the two germline ends. The CDR3 contains 15 residues. Germline V gene data show CDR1 as SGHNT and CDR2 as YYREEE (reference sequence). The DNA for the CDR3 is TGTGCCAGCAGCTCGGACTCCCTGGGGGCCGATACGCAGTATTTT. The encoded protein is CASSSDSLGADTQYF. The variable domain in full, with the rest retrieved from reference TRBV5-4 and TRBJ2-3, is ETGVTQSPTHLIKTRGQQVTLRCSSQSGHNTVSWYQQALGQGPQFIFQYYREEENGRGNFPPRFSGLQFPNYSSELNVNALELDDSALYLCASSSDSLGADTQYFGPGTRLTVL.

This clone turned up a few times. The chain couples TRBV2 to TRBJ2-7, with 8 nucleotides matching TRBD2. CDR1 is SNHLY, CDR2 FYNNEI, per germline. V lost 5 bases, J lost 2 bases, and 5 bases stayed unmatched. The CDR3 consists of 14 residues. CDR3 DNA: TGTGCCAGCAGTCGTACTAGCGGTACCTACGAGCAGTACTTC. Its protein product is CASSRTSGTYEQYF.

The chain carries TRBV29-1 and TRBJ1-2, with D unresolved. V gave up 3 bases and J gave up 2 bases, with 7 bases separating them. CDR1 and CDR2 (germline): SQVTM, ANQGSEA. The CDR3 is made up of 12 amino acids. Written as DNA, the CDR3 is TGCAGCGTTGATGGGCAGAACTATGGCTACACCTTC. Protein product: CSVDGQNYGYTF.

The J gene is TRBJ1-1, the V gene TRBV6-5, with D perhaps matching TRBD1 (5 bases). The V and J ends lost 6 bases and 10 bases respectively, with 12 bases between them. The CDR3 sequence is 11 residues long. Germline V gene lookup returns CDR1 MNHEY and CDR2 SVGAGI. Written as DNA, the CDR3 is TGTGCCAGCAGGGGACTACGAGGAGCTTTCTTT. Its translation: CASRGLRGAFF.

The chain is built from TRBV21-1 and TRBJ2-7; the D call of TRBD2 is as the table states it, not checked on the DNA. TRBV21-1 is a listed pseudogene. This CDR3 spans 17 amino acids. CDR3 nucleotides: TGTGCCAGCAGCCCCCGGGGGGGAGGGCCCGAGGTGAGCGAGCAGTACTTC. Protein sequence: CASSPRGGGPEVSEQYF.

This clone was observed a single time. The chain is built from TRBV2 and TRBJ1-5, with D perhaps matching TRBD1 (5 bases). The CDR3 is made up of 15 amino acids. V gave up 6 bases and J gave up 1 base, with 13 bases separating them. Germline lookup yields CDR1 SNHLY and CDR2 FYNNEI. CDR3 sequence (DNA): TGTGCCAGCAGACCGGGGGTGGGGAGCAATCAGCCCCAGCATTTT. Translation: CASRPGVGSNQPQHF.

This chain joins TRBV28 and TRBJ2-3, with 13 bases fitting TRBD2. Germline V gene sequence: CDR1 MDHEN, CDR2 SYDVKM. The CDR3 sequence is 19 residues long. V lost 9 bases and J lost 4; bases outside the gene matches: 19. CDR3 amino acids: CASPPPTSGRTLSSDTQYF. DNA for the CDR3: TGTGCCAGTCCCCCCCCGACTAGCGGGAGGACTCTATCATCAGATACGCAGTATTTT.

This clone was detected only once. This sequence joins TRBV4-1 and TRBJ2-1; TRBD2 is a possible D gene (5 bases). Germline CDR1 MGHRA, CDR2 YSYEKL. This CDR3 comprises 13 residues. V was shortened by 1 base and J by 7 bases, with 8 bases between the two germline ends. This chain's CDR3 is CASSQGRSNEQFF. DNA of the CDR3: TGCGCCAGCAGCCAAGGGAGGTCAAATGAGCAGTTCTTC.

The chain employs TRBV7-4 and TRBJ1-5; a weak D match, TRBD1 (6 bases). Per the germline V gene, CDR1 is SGHVT and CDR2 is SQSDAQ. With 2 bases removed from V and 5 bases from J, the gap between germline ends came to 19 bases. The CDR3 extends over 17 amino acids. CDR3 nucleotide sequence: TGTGCCAGCAGCTTATATGCCCACAGGGTTAGGGATCAGCCCCAGCATTTT. The encoded protein is CASSLYAHRVRDQPQHF.

This clone was observed a few times. The chain is built from TRBV2 and TRBJ1-2; perhaps TRBD1 as D (6 bases). The germline CDR1 and CDR2 sequences are SNHLY and FYNNEI. CDR3 length: 15 residues. Trimming stripped 2 bases from V and 4 bases from J, with 14 bases between. The CDR3 here is CASSEMGRGAYGYTF. The DNA of the CDR3 is TGTGCCAGCAGTGAAATGGGGAGGGGGGCCTATGGCTACACCTTC.

The chain has TRBV5-5 and TRBJ1-1, with D maybe TRBD1 (5 bases). Germline CDR1 is SGHKS and CDR2 is YYEKEE (reference sequence). CDR3 length: 13 residues. V was pared by 0 bases and J by 3 bases, with 6 bases between. CDR3 DNA sequence: TGTGCCAGCAGCTTGGCAGGGTACACTGAAGCTTTCTTT. Its protein is CASSLAGYTEAFF.

This clone is a singleton in its sample. The chain employs TRBV5-1 and TRBJ1-1, with a weak D call TRBD1 (6 bases). The germline V gene has CDR1 SGHRS and CDR2 YFSETQ. This CDR3 region has 13 residues. With 5 bases removed from V and 1 base from J, the gap between germline ends came to 9 bases. The CDR3 reads CASRTDRNTEAFF. Written as DNA, the CDR3 is TGCGCCAGCAGAACGGACAGGAACACTGAAGCTTTCTTT.

The genes are TRBV5-5 and TRBJ1-1; no reliable D call. Germline CDR1 reads SGHKS; CDR2 reads YYEKEE (reference sequence). Trimming removed 2 bases at V and 4 bases at J, with 12 bases between. The CDR3 is made up of 14 amino acids. For the CDR3, the DNA is TGTGCCAGCAGCTTTGGAGTTCTGAGCACTGAAGCTTTCTTT. Protein: CASSFGVLSTEAFF.

The V call is TRBV28, the J call TRBJ2-6, with a weak D call TRBD2 (5 bases). The V gene lost 7 bases and the J gene lost 1 base, with 8 bases spanning the gap. This CDR3 has 14 residues. Germline V gene data show CDR1 as MDHEN and CDR2 as SYDVKM. The CDR3 region is CASMSGSGANVLTF. CDR3 bases: TGTGCCAGCATGTCGGGGTCTGGGGCCAACGTCCTGACTTTC.

The rearrangement joins TRBV5-5 to TRBJ2-2, with D maybe TRBD1 (6 bases). Germline CDR1 reads SGHKS; CDR2 reads YYEKEE (reference sequence). V was cut by 0 bases and J by 3 bases, with 9 bases left in between. The CDR3 is made up of 15 amino acids. CDR3 nucleotides: TGTGCCAGCAGCTTGGGGGACACCTACACCGGGGAGCTGTTTTTT. Translation: CASSLGDTYTGELFF.

The V and J genes are TRBV15 and TRBJ2-5, with a weak D call TRBD2 (5 bases). The CDR3 loop spans 14 amino acids. The V gene's germline CDR1 is LNHNV and CDR2 YYDKDF (reference sequence). Between the trimmed V and J ends, which lost 3 bases and 7 bases, there was a span of 15 bases. The CDR3 is CATSSGLVGRTQYF. DNA for the CDR3: TGTGCCACCAGCAGCGGACTGGTTGGGAGGACCCAGTACTTC.

The CDR3 is CASSSVGGYLVGTDTQYF. Here the CDR3 DNA reads TGCGCCAGCAGCTCCGTAGGGGGTTATCTAGTGGGCACAGATACGCAGTATTTT. This rearrangement joins TRBV5-1 to TRBJ2-3; D may be TRBD1 (6 bases). The CDR3 extends over 18 amino acids. Germline CDR1 SGHRS, CDR2 YFSETQ. The V end lost 3 bases, the J end lost 1 base, and 21 bases lay between the germline ends.

V is TRBV24-1 and J is TRBJ1-1; perhaps TRBD1 as D (5 bases). Per the germline V gene, CDR1 is KGHDR and CDR2 is SFDVKD. Between the trimmed V and J ends, which lost 5 bases and 4 bases, there was a span of 13 bases. This CDR3 has 14 amino acids. The CDR3 bases are TGTGCCACCAGTGGGACCGCCCAGGGCACTGAAGCTTTCTTT. As protein: CATSGTAQGTEAFF.

The chain joins TRBV15 to TRBJ1-3; no clear D gene. Trimming pared 4 bases from V and 1 base from J, leaving 17 bases between. The CDR3 runs 17 residues. CDR1 is LNHNV, CDR2 YYDKDF, per germline (reference sequence). The CDR3 DNA sequence: TGTGCCACCAGCACACCAATGCTAATCTCTTCTGGAAACACCATATATTTT. Translating gives CATSTPMLISSGNTIYF.

This clone was picked up a small number of times. This chain joins TRBV28 and TRBJ1-2; 11 bases map to TRBD1. Trimming took 4 bases from V and 7 from J; bases not matched to a gene: 8. Per the germline V gene, CDR1 is MDHEN and CDR2 is SYDVKM. The CDR3 covers 15 residues. The CDR3 region is CASSSNPGQGAGYTF. CDR3 DNA sequence: TGTGCCAGCAGTTCAAATCCCGGACAGGGGGCTGGCTACACCTTC.

This chain connects TRBV2 to TRBJ2-1; TRBD1 matches 8 bases. The CDR3 loop spans 17 amino acids. Germline-derived CDR1 and CDR2 are SNHLY and FYNNEI. Trimming cost V 4 bases and J 7 bases; bases outside gene matches: 15. Written as DNA, the CDR3 is TGTGCCAGCAGTGTTAGAAAACAGGGGGACGTAACAAATGAGCAGTTCTTC. It codes for CASSVRKQGDVTNEQFF.

The chain employs TRBV7-9 and TRBJ2-3; D unresolved. The CDR3 length is 14 residues. The V gene's germline CDR1 is SEHNR and CDR2 FQNEAQ (reference sequence). V was clipped by 5 bases and J by 4 bases, with 13 bases between them. CDR3 in amino acids: CASSLSGWSDTQYF. CDR3 sequence (DNA): TGTGCCAGCAGCCTCAGTGGTTGGTCAGATACGCAGTATTTT.

The chain recombines TRBV11-2 with TRBJ2-3, with 8 bases matching TRBD2. The CDR3 runs to 12 residues. V shed 11 bases and J 3 bases; nucleotides not matched to a gene: 4. The germline CDR1 and CDR2 sequences are SGHAT and FQNNGV. The CDR3 sequence: CAGGGLTDTQYF. DNA for the CDR3: TGTGCCGGCGGGGGGCTAACAGATACGCAGTATTTT.

This clone was seen a single time. The chain has TRBV10-3 and TRBJ2-7; 9 bases fit TRBD2. Germline V CDR1 and CDR2: ENHRY, SYGVKD. Losses at the gene ends were 2 bases for V and 7 bases for J; bases not matched to a gene: 6. This CDR3 contains 14 residues. CDR3 bases: TGTGCCATCAGTGAGGGCGGGAGGGCTCCAGAGCAGTACTTC. Amino acids: CAISEGGRAPEQYF.

This sequence joins TRBV10-1 and TRBJ2-1, with TRBD1 identical over 7 bases. V gave up 3 bases and J gave up 2 bases; unmatched junction bases: 7. From germline, CDR1 is WNHNN and CDR2 SYGVQD (reference sequence). The CDR3 consists of 16 residues. Here the CDR3 reads CASSDLRDSPYNEQFF. In DNA form, the CDR3 reads TGCGCCAGCAGTGACCTCCGGGACAGCCCCTACAATGAGCAGTTCTTC.

This sequence joins TRBV19 and TRBJ2-2, with 11 bases aligning to TRBD2. CDR1 and CDR2 from the germline V gene are LNHDA and SQIVND (reference sequence). The CDR3 is made up of 15 amino acids. The junction had 7 bases not matched to a gene; V was cut back by 7 bases and J by 6 bases. Here the CDR3 DNA reads TGTGCCAGTACTACGATAGCGGGGGGGCCCGGGGAGCTGTTTTTT. It is translated as CASTTIAGGPGELFF.

This clone was counted once. Other DNA sequences from this sample encode an identical CDR3 as well. The chain is built from TRBV2 and TRBJ1-2; D perhaps matches TRBD1 (6 bases). This CDR3 is built from 13 residues. Germline CDR1 and CDR2: SNHLY and FYNNEI. The V gene lost 5 bases and the J gene lost 1 base, with 8 bases spanning the gap. The CDR3 DNA reads TGTGCCAGCAGTCAACAGGGTAACTATGGCTACACCTTC. Its protein product is CASSQQGNYGYTF.

V is TRBV7-9 and J is TRBJ2-3; 10 nucleotides line up with TRBD2. The J segment lost 3 bases and the V segment lost 5 bases, leaving 11 bases of the junction unmatched. Germline V CDR1 and CDR2: SEHNR, FQNEAQ (reference sequence). The CDR3 length is 17 residues. As DNA, the CDR3 is TGTGCCAGCAGCCCCCACCTAACTAGCGGGGAGACAGATACGCAGTATTTT. This encodes CASSPHLTSGETDTQYF.

This clone was seen repeatedly, ten times or more. V is TRBV7-2 and J is TRBJ2-7; D unresolved. V dropped 4 bases and J dropped 3 bases, with 4 bases sitting between them. In germline, CDR1 is SGHTA, CDR2 FQGNSA. The CDR3 consists of 11 residues. CDR3 DNA sequence: TGTGCCAGCAGCTCCTTCTACGAGCAGTACTTC. Translation: CASSSFYEQYF. The whole variable domain, filled in from reference TRBV7-2 and TRBJ2-7, reads GAGVSQSPSNKVTEKGKDVELRCDPISGHTALYWYRQSLGQGLEFLIYFQGNSAPDKSGLPSDRFSAERTGGSVSTLTIQRTQQEDSAVYLCASSSFYEQYFGPGTRLTVT.